One T cell receptor (beta chain) is described in this entry. This sample stems from a study of blood T cell repertoires in COVID-19. Background on the study: The United States, Italy and Spain provided the acute and convalescent COVID-19 samples.

Data came from immunoSEQ multiplex PCR; TCRdb stores just in-frame clones and leaves some out. The data contain some 60,000 clones, approximately 82% of them singletons. The CDR3 runs 12 residues. CDR1 is MDHEN and CDR2 is SYDVKM in the germline V gene. The V end lost 7 bases, the J end lost 2 bases, and 9 bases lay between the germline ends. The sequenced material came from peripheral blood. The sequence came from a woman over 75 with acute or convalescent COVID-19. The chain joins TRBV28 to TRBJ2-7; D uncertain. The CDR3 reads CASISTTYEQYF. The DNA for the CDR3 is TGTGCCAGCATTAGTACCACCTACGAGCAGTACTTC.